The clone carrying this T cell receptor beta chain was seen a handful of times. Its antigen is unidentified. Germline V gene data show CDR1 as SNHLY and CDR2 as FYNNEI. The CDR3 consists of 12 residues. The V end lost 7 bases, the J end lost 2 bases, and 8 bases lay between the germline ends. These data are taken from a study of a mutant IDH1 vaccine in newly diagnosed glioma. Overall study: Following radiotherapy alone, or alongside temozolomide cycles, vaccination was started after an interval of 4-6 weeks. Before enrollment, patients got radiotherapy alone, temozolomide alone, or mostly the combination.

As to time point: week 35, safety follow-up. The vaccine gave 300 ug of a 20-mer mutant IDH1 peptide subcutaneously per dose. Patients, over weeks 1, 3, 5, 7, 11, 15, 19 and 23, received a total of eight vaccinations. Profiling relied on immunoSEQ multiplex PCR, and the TCRdb table lists in-frame clones only, not all of them. The sample includes tens of thousands of clones, over 65% seen only once; the top ten take over 9%. The chain carries TRBV2 and TRBJ1-2; no clear D gene. The source material was PBMCs, sampled from a glioma patient whose treatment included an IDH1 peptide vaccine. This clonotype originated in a woman between 40 and 55 years old with glioma. CDR3 DNA: TGTGCCAGCATGGAAGGGAACTATGGCTACACCTTC. Translated, it gives CASMEGNYGYTF.